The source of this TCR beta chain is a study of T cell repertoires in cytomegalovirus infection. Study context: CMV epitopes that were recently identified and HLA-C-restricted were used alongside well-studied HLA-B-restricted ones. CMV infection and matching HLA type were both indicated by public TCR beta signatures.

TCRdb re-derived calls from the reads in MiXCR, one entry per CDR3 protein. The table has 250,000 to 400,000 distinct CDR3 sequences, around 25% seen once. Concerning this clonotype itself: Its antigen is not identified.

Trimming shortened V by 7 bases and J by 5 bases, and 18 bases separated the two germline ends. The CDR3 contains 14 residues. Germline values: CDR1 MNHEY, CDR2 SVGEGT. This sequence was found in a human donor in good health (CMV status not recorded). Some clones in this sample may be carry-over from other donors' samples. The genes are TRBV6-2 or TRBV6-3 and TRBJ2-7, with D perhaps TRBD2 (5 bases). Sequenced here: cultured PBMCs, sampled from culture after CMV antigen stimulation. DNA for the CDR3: TGTGCCAGCAAGGTTCACGGGGTATCCGACGAGCAGTACTTC. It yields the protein CASKVHGVSDEQYF.